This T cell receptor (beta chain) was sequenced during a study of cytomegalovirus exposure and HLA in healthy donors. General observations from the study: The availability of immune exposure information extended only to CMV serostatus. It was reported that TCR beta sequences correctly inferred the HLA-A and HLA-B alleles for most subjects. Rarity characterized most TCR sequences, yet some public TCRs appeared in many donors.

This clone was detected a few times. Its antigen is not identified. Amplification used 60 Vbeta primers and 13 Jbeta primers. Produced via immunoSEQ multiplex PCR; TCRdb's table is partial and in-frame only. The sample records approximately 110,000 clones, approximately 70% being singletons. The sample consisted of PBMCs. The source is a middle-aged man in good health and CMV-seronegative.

Here the CDR3 reads CASSVAGGLGTDTQYF. In nucleotides, the CDR3 is TGTGCCAGCAGCGTAGCGGGGGGCCTCGGCACAGATACGCAGTATTTT. The V gene is TRBV9, the J gene TRBJ2-3; a possible D gene is TRBD2 (7 bases). V dropped 0 bases and J dropped 1 base, with 12 bases sitting between them. Germline V lookup: CDR1 SGDLS, CDR2 YYNGEE. There are 16 residues in the CDR3. Variable domain in full (rest from reference TRBV9 and TRBJ2-3): DSGVTQTPKHLITATGQRVTLRCSPRSGDLSVYWYQQSLDQGLQFLIQYYNGEERAKGNILERFSAQQFPDLHSELNLSSLELGDSALYFCASSVAGGLGTDTQYFGPGTRLTVL.